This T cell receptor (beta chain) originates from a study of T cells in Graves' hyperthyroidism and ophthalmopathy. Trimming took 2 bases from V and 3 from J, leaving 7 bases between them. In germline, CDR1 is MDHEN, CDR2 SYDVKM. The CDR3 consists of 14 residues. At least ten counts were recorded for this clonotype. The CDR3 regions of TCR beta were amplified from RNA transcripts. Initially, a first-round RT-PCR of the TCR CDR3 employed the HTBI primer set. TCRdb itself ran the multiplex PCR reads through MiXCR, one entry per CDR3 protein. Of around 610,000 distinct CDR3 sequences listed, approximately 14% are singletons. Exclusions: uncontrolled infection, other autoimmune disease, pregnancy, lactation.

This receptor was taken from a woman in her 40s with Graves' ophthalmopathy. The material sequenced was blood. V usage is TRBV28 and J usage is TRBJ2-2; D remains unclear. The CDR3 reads CASSLSGHTGELFF. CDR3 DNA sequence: TGTGCCAGCAGTTTAAGTGGCCACACCGGGGAGCTGTTTTTT.